This T cell receptor (beta chain) stems from a study of CD8+ T cells in alopecia areata. Study in general: The study gave tofacitinib for 6 to 18 months, then 6 months off drug. General study results and limits: Expanded CD8+ clones among the top 100, and scalp clonality, were significantly decreased by tofacitinib. Numerous expanded lesional clones remained in scalp and blood during tofacitinib.

In the case of this clone: What it recognizes is unknown.

Indicated treatment: oral pan-JAK inhibitor, 5-10 mg twice daily. Investigators isolated RNA and reverse transcribed it into cDNA to act as the sequencing template. TCRdb keeps only in-frame clones here, not all; method: immunoSEQ multiplex PCR. The sample has around 180,000 clones, less than 70% seen once. The sample here was CD4+ T cells sorted from blood, taken at approximately week 49, from a patient treated with tofacitinib. The clonotype comes from a human donor with alopecia areata.

The CDR3 bases are TGCAGCGTCTATGGGACAGGGGGTTCCTACGAGCAGTACTTC. Amino acid sequence: CSVYGTGGSYEQYF. The chain employs TRBV29-1 and TRBJ2-7, with 11 bases identical to TRBD1. V was clipped by 6 bases and J by 1 base; unmatched bases: 5. The CDR3 has 14 amino acids. Germline assignment: CDR1 SQVTM and CDR2 ANQGSEA.